Described below is a single T cell receptor (beta chain) sequence and its context. Its antigen is currently unknown. The data derive from a study of T cell responses to AZD1222 COVID-19 vaccine. General study results and limits: The donor cohort was predominantly white British with a female majority, and clonal diversity may have been underestimated.

Assay: immunoSEQ multiplex PCR; the TCRdb copy retains only in-frame clones and omits some. The data hold 120,000 or so clones, with 86% observed a single time. Timing groups of about 4 and about 12 weeks for second doses were pooled. This CDR3 region has 14 residues. V lost 3 bases, J lost 3 bases, and 6 bases stayed unmatched. The germline CDR1 and CDR2 sequences are DFQATT and SNEGSKA (reference sequence). The sequence derives from an adult who received the AZD1222 COVID-19 vaccine. The source material was peripheral blood, sampled 28 days after the second AZD1222 dose. The chain carries TRBV20-1 and TRBJ2-7, with TRBD2 matching 9 bases. This CDR3 is CSASDSGGLYEQYF. CDR3 DNA: TGCAGTGCTAGTGACAGCGGGGGGCTCTACGAGCAGTACTTC.